These 11 T cell receptor beta chains were all obtained from the same sample, sequenced in a study of siplizumab effects on memory and regulatory T cells (dated by TCRdb to between 2018 and 2021). Preparation of the library involved the immunoSEQ multiplex PCR assay. TCRdb obtained this table from immuneACCESS and retained in-frame rearrangements with V and J assigned. These tables miss some clones; where compared with another copy, unresolved V genes account for less than half of the shortfall, and the remainder is unexplained. Present in this sample are about 120,000 clones, approximately 94% of which were seen just once. Of the sample, under 2% falls within the top ten clones. Sequencing was done on a sample of non-Treg CD4+ T cells sorted from blood. The sample's cell subset or site, from its label and the paper: FACS-sorted unstimulated CD4+ non-regulatory T cells. These receptors were collected from a human donor in good health.

The chain employs TRBV7-8 and TRBJ1-4, with TRBD1 matching over 7 bases. The CDR3 has 15 residues. With 5 bases clipped from V and 1 base from J, the junction kept 4 bases outside the gene matches. Germline V lookup: CDR1 SGHVS, CDR2 FQNEAQ. The CDR3 here is CASSGRQGTNEKLFF. The CDR3 nucleotides read TGTGCCAGCAGCGGCCGACAGGGAACTAATGAAAAACTGTTTTTT.

A single count supports this clone. This rearrangement joins TRBV30 to TRBJ2-5; tentatively, D is TRBD2 (6 bases). There are 13 residues in the CDR3. The V end was cut by 8 bases, the J end by 4 bases, with 17 bases between. The germline V gene has CDR1 GTSNPN and CDR2 SVGIG (reference sequence). In nucleotides, the CDR3 is TGTGCCGAAGTAGGAGGGGACGGAGAGACCCAGTACTTC. This translates into CAEVGGDGETQYF. Using reference TRBV30 and TRBJ2-5 for the parts outside the CDR3, the full variable domain is SQTIHQWPATLVQPVGSPLSLECTVEGTSNPNLYWYRQAAGRGLQLLFYSVGIGQISSEVPQNLSASRPQDRQFILSSKKLLLSDSGFYLCAEVGGDGETQYFGPGTRLLVL.

The J gene is TRBJ2-6, the V gene TRBV2, with TRBD1 identical over 7 bases. V dropped 10 bases and J dropped 0; count of bases not matched to a gene: 6. The germline gives CDR1 SNHLY, CDR2 FYNNEI. CDR3 length equals 15 residues. In DNA form, the CDR3 reads TGTGCCAAAAAGACAGGGCCCTCTGGGGCCAACGTCCTGACTTTC. It encodes CAKKTGPSGANVLTF.

The chain employs TRBV18 and TRBJ1-2; no definite D call. Trimming pared 3 bases from V and 3 bases from J, leaving 8 bases between. Germline V gives CDR1 KGHSH, CDR2 LQKENI. This CDR3 comprises 13 residues. CDR3 in amino acids: CASSPDTDYGYTF. The DNA for the CDR3 is TGTGCCAGCTCACCCGACACAGACTATGGCTACACCTTC.

The chain links TRBV27 to TRBJ1-4, with D perhaps matching TRBD1 (5 bases). This CDR3 is built from 16 residues. The V gene lost 1 base and the J gene lost 5 bases, with 14 bases spanning the gap. Per germline, CDR1 MNHEY and CDR2 SMNVEV (reference sequence). The CDR3 is CASSLYGTLGNEKLFF. CDR3 sequence (DNA): TGTGCCAGCAGTTTATATGGGACCTTGGGAAATGAAAAACTGTTTTTT.

The rearrangement joins TRBV21-1 to TRBJ1-1. TRBV21-1 is a pseudogene. The CDR3 spans 16 residues. For the CDR3, the DNA is TGTGCCAGCACCCCCCCTTTGGGGGATGAGGTCACTGAAGCTTTCTTT. It translates to CASTPPLGDEVTEAFF.

The J gene is TRBJ2-3, the V gene TRBV20-1; D ambiguous. The CDR3 totals 11 residues. Germline V CDR1 and CDR2: DFQATT, SNEGSKA (reference sequence). V was shortened by 2 bases and J by 5 bases, with 5 bases between the two germline ends. CDR3 nucleotides: TGCAGTGCTAGAATCCGAGATACGCAGTATTTT. Translation: CSARIRDTQYF.

The rearrangement joins TRBV6-5 to TRBJ2-5, with 7 bases lining up with TRBD2. Per the germline V gene, CDR1 is MNHEY and CDR2 is SVGAGI. With V trimmed by 0 bases and J by 7 bases, 8 bases remained unmatched. There are 15 residues in the CDR3. CDR3 region: CASSYSASGRVTQYF. The CDR3 bases are TGTGCCAGCAGTTACTCGGCGTCGGGGAGGGTGACCCAGTACTTC.

The chain carries TRBV6-1 and TRBJ2-5, with D maybe TRBD2 (7 bases). Trimming stripped 0 bases from V and 9 bases from J, with 11 bases between. This CDR3 has 13 residues. Germline CDR1 is MNHNS and CDR2 is SASEGT. The CDR3 DNA reads as TGTGCCAGCAGTGAAGCGAGGCGGGGGCCCCAGTACTTC. Its translation: CASSEARRGPQYF.

This clone has only a few counts. This chain joins TRBV19 and TRBJ1-1; TRBD1 aligns across 8 bases. Germline CDR1 is LNHDA and CDR2 is SQIVND (reference sequence). V shed 5 bases, J shed 2 bases, and the junction held 4 bases outside the gene matches. The CDR3 has 14 amino acids. The CDR3 loop reads CASSWDRRNTEAFF. CDR3 in DNA: TGTGCCAGTAGTTGGGACAGGAGAAACACTGAAGCTTTCTTT.

The genes are TRBV6-5 and TRBJ2-7; maybe TRBD1 (5 bases). Germline V gene lookup returns CDR1 MNHEY and CDR2 SVGAGI. V was trimmed by 8 bases and J by 2 bases, leaving 13 bases between them. The CDR3 sequence is 13 residues long. In DNA, the CDR3 is TGTGCCAGCCTGAACAGGCTCGCCTACGAGCAGTACTTC. This encodes CASLNRLAYEQYF.